Reported below is one TCR beta chain. Its antigen is unknown. The entry originates in a study of T cells in Graves' hyperthyroidism and ophthalmopathy. Between the trimmed V and J ends, which lost 1 base and 5 bases, there was a span of 11 bases. Germline V gene sequence: CDR1 LNHNV, CDR2 YYDKDF (reference sequence). This CDR3 has 14 residues. Study-wide results and caveats: Onset of ophthalmopathy came a median roughly 6.5 months after the model predicted it.

Amplified TCR beta CDR3 regions derived from RNA transcripts. An initial round of RT-PCR targeting the TCR CDR3 relied on the HTBI primer set. TCRdb re-called the multiplex PCR reads with MiXCR, one entry per CDR3 protein. In the table there are about 300,000 distinct CDR3 sequences, roughly a fifth of which are singletons. This clonotype was sampled from a man aged 45-65 years with Graves' ophthalmopathy. The V gene is TRBV15, the J gene TRBJ2-5, with D maybe TRBD2 (5 bases). The sequenced sample was blood. CDR3 coding DNA: TGTGCCACCAGCAGAGGGGCTAGCCCGGAGACCCAGTACTTC. Its protein product is CATSRGASPETQYF.